Presented here are 4 T cell receptor beta chains from one specimen sequenced in a study of OX40 agonist ivuxolimab in advanced cancers. Only in-frame clones appear in the TCRdb table, and some are missing; sequencing was by immunoSEQ multiplex PCR. Among 70,000 or so clones listed, over 75% were seen once. This specimen was CD4+ or CD8+ T cells sorted from blood, taken in a trial of the OX40 agonist ivuxolimab. The receptors shown here come from an adult with an advanced solid tumor such as melanoma, head and neck, liver or kidney cancer.

The chain recombines TRBV6-1 with TRBJ1-5; D is perhaps TRBD1 (6 bases). Looked up from germline, CDR1 is MNHNS and CDR2 is SASEGT. V was cut by 1 base and J by 0 bases, with 16 bases left in between. This CDR3 is 18 amino acids long. CDR3 DNA sequence: TGTGCCAGCAGTGAAGTGTTAGGGGGGGCGGATAGCAATCAGCCCCAGCATTTT. Translating gives CASSEVLGGADSNQPQHF.

The rearrangement uses TRBV28 and TRBJ1-5; D may be TRBD1 (6 bases). CDR3 length: 14 residues. The V gene lost 8 bases and the J gene lost 2 bases, with 13 bases spanning the gap. Per germline, CDR1 MDHEN and CDR2 SYDVKM. CDR3 coding DNA: TGTGCCAGCGTTGCAGGGGTTGGCAATCAGCCCCAGCATTTT. The encoded protein is CASVAGVGNQPQHF.

The V call is TRBV19, the J call TRBJ1-2; 9 positions match TRBD1. V dropped 6 bases and J dropped 7; count of bases not matched to a gene: 12. Germline CDR1 and CDR2: LNHDA and SQIVND (reference sequence). The CDR3 covers 15 residues. The CDR3 sequence: CASSQIQGAEVGYTF. The CDR3, as DNA: TGTGCCAGTAGCCAGATACAGGGGGCGGAAGTTGGCTACACCTTC.

This chain links TRBV6-5 with TRBJ2-1; D not resolved. V dropped 0 bases and J dropped 4 bases, with 13 bases sitting between them. Germline CDR1 is MNHEY and CDR2 is SVGAGI. The CDR3 spans 16 residues. CDR3 nucleotide sequence: TGTGCCAGCAGTTACTCGAGTAAGGGCCGTTACAATGAGCAGTTCTTC. It is translated as CASSYSSKGRYNEQFF.